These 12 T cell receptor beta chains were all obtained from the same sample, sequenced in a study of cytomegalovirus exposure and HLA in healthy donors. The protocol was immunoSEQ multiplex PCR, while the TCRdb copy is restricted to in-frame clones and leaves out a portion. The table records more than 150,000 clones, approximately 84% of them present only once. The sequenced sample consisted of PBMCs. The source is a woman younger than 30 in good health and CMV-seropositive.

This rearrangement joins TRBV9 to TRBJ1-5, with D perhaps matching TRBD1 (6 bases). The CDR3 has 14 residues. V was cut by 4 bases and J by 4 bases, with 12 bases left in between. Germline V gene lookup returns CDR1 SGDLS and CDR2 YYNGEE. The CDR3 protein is CASSPGTMNQPQHF. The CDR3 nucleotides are TGTGCCAGCAGCCCCGGGACAATGAATCAGCCCCAGCATTTT.

The CDR3 here is CASSFLVWGLYEQYF. As DNA, the CDR3 is TGTGCCAGCAGTTTTCTTGTATGGGGCCTTTACGAGCAGTACTTC. V and J are TRBV28 and TRBJ2-7, with D perhaps TRBD1 (5 bases). Trimming took 3 bases from V and 4 from J, leaving 16 bases between them. The CDR3 is 15 residues long. Germline CDR1 MDHEN, CDR2 SYDVKM.

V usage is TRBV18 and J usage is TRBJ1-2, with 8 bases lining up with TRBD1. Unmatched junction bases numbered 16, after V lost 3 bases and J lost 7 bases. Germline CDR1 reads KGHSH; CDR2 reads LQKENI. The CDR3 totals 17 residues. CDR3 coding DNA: TGTGCCAGCTCACCGCGACAGGGGAAGAGCCCCGGGGGTGGCTACACCTTC. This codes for CASSPRQGKSPGGGYTF.

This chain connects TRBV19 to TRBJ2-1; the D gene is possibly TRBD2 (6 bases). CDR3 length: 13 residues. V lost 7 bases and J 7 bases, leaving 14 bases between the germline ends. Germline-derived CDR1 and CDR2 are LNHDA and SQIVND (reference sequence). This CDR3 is CASKGTVTNEQFF. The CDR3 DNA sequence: TGTGCCAGTAAAGGGACTGTAACAAATGAGCAGTTCTTC.

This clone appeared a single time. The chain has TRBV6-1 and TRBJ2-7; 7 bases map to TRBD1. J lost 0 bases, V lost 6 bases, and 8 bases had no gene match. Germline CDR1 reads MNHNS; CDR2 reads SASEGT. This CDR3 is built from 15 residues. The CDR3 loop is CASRAIRDSSYEQYF. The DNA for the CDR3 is TGTGCCAGCAGGGCTATCCGGGACAGCTCCTACGAGCAGTACTTC.

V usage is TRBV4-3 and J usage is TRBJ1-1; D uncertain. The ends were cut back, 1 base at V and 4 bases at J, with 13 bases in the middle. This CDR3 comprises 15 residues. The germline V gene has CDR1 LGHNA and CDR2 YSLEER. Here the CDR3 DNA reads TGCGCCAGCAGCCAAGTTGGGCCCTCAAGCACTGAAGCTTTCTTT. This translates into CASSQVGPSSTEAFF.

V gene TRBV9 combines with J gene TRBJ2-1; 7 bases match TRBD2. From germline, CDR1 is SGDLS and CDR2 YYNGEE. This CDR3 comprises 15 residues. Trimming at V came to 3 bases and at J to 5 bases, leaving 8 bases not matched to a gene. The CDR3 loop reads CASSEGLIGNNEQFF. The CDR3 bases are TGTGCCAGCAGCGAGGGACTAATCGGAAACAATGAGCAGTTCTTC.

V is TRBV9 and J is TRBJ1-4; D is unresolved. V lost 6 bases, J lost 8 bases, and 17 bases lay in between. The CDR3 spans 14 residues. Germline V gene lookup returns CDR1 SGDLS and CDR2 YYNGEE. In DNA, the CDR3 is TGTGCCAGCACCAAGGATGCCACCGGGGAAAAACTGTTTTTT. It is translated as CASTKDATGEKLFF. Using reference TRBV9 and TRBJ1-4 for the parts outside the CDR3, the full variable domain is DSGVTQTPKHLITATGQRVTLRCSPRSGDLSVYWYQQSLDQGLQFLIQYYNGEERAKGNILERFSAQQFPDLHSELNLSSLELGDSALYFCASTKDATGEKLFFGSGTQLSVL.

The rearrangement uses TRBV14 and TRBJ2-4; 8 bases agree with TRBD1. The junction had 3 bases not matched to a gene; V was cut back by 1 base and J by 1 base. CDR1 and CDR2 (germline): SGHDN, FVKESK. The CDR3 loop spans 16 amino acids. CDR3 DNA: TGTGCCAGCAGCCAAGCCAGGGGGCAGGCCAAAAACATTCAGTACTTC. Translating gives CASSQARGQAKNIQYF.

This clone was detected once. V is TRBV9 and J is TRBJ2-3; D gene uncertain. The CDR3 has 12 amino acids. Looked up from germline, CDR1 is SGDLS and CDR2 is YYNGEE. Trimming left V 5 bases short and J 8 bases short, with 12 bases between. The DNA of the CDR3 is TGTGCCAGCAGTGGATCTACGGGTACGCAGTATTTT. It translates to CASSGSTGTQYF.

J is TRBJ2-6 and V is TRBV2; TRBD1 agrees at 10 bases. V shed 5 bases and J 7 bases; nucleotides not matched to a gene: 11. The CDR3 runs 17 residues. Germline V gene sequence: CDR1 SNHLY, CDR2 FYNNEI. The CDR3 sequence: CASSSGTGVQKANVLTF. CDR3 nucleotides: TGTGCCAGCAGTTCCGGGACAGGGGTACAGAAAGCCAACGTCCTGACTTTC.

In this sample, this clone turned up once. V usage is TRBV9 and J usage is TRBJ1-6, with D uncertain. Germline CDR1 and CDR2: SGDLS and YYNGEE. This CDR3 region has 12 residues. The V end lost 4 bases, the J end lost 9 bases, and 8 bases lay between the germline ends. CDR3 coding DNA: TGTGCCAGCAGCTCCGAGGGTTCACCCCTCCACTTT. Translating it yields CASSSEGSPLHF.